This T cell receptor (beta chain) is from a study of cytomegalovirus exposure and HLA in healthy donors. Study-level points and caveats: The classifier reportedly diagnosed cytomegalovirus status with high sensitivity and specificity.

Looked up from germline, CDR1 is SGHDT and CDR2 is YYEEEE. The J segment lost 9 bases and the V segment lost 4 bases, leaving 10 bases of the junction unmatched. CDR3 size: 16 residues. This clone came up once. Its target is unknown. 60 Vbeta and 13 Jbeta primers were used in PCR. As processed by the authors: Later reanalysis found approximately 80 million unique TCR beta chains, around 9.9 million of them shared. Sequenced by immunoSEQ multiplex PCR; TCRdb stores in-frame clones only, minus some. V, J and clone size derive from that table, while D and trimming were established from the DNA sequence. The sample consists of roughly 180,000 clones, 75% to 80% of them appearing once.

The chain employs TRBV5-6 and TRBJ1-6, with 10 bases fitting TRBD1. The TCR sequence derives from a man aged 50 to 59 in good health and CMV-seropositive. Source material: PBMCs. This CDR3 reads CASSLLDRGEGSPLHF. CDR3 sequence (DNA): TGTGCCAGCAGCCTACTGGACAGGGGGGAAGGTTCACCCCTCCACTTT.